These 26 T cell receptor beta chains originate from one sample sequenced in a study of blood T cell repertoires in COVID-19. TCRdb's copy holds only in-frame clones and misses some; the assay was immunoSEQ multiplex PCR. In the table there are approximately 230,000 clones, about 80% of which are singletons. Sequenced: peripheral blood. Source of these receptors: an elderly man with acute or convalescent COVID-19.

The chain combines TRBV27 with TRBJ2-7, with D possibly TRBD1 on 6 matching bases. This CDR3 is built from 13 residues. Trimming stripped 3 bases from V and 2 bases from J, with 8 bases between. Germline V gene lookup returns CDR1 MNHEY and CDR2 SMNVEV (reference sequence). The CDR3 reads CASSFRTAYEQYF. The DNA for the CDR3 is TGTGCCAGCAGTTTCAGGACAGCCTACGAGCAGTACTTC.

CDR3 sequence: CASRDREETEAFF. The CDR3 DNA sequence: TGTGCCAGCAGGGACAGGGAGGAAACTGAAGCTTTCTTT. The chain is built from TRBV2 and TRBJ1-1; TRBD1 aligns across 8 bases. CDR3 size: 13 residues. The germline V gene encodes CDR1 SNHLY and CDR2 FYNNEI. After removal of 6 bases from V and 5 bases from J, the junction contained 5 bases not matched to a gene.

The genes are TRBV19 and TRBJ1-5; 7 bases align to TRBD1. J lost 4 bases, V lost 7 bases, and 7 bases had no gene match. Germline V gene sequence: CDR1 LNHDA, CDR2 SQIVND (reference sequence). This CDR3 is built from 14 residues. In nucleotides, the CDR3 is TGTGCCAGTACCCGAGGGGGCTGGAATCAGCCCCAGCATTTT. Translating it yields CASTRGGWNQPQHF.

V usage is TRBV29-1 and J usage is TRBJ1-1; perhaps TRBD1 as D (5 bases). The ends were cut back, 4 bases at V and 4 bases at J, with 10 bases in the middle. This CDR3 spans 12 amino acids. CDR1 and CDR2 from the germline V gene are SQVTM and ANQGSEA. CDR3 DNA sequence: TGCAGCGTTGGGCGGAGGGGCACTGAAGCTTTCTTT. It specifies CSVGRRGTEAFF.

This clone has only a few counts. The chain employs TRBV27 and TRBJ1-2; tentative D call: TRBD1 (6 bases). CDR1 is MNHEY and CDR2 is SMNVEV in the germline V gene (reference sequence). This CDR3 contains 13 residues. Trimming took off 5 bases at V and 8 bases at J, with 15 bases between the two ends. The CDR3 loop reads CASSPSGGGGYTF. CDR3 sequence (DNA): TGTGCCAGCAGTCCGTCGGGAGGGGGAGGCTACACCTTC.

The CDR3, as DNA: TGTGCCAGCAGCGCAACAGGGTATGGTTCACCCCTCCACTTT. Protein: CASSATGYGSPLHF. V and J are TRBV2 and TRBJ1-6, with D perhaps matching TRBD1 (6 bases). This CDR3 has 14 residues. Looked up from germline, CDR1 is SNHLY and CDR2 is FYNNEI. Trimming shortened V by 6 bases and J by 9 bases, and 15 bases separated the two germline ends.

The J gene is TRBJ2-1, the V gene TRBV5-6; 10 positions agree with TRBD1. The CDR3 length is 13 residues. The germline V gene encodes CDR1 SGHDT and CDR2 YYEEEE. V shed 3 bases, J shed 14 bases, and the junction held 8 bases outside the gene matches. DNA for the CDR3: TGTGCCAGCAGCTGGGGACAGGGGAAAGAGGAGTTCTTC. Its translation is CASSWGQGKEEFF.

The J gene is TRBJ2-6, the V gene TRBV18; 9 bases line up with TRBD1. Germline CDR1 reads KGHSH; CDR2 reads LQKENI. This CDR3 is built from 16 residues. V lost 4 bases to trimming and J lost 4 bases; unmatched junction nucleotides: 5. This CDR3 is CASSRGTGTGANVLTF. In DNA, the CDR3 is TGTGCCAGCTCACGAGGGACAGGGACCGGGGCCAACGTCCTGACTTTC.

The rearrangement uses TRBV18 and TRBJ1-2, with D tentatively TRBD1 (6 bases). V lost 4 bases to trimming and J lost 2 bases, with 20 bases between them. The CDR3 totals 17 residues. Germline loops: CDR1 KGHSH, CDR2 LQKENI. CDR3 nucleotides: TGTGCCAGCTCACTCGGCCCTCATCGGGGGGCGAACTATGGCTACACCTTC. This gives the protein CASSLGPHRGANYGYTF. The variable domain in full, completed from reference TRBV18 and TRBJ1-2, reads NAGVMQNPRHLVRRRGQEARLRCSPMKGHSHVYWYRQLPEEGLKFMVYLQKENIIDESGMPKERFSAEFPKEGPSILRIQQVVRGDSAAYFCASSLGPHRGANYGYTFGSGTRLTVV.

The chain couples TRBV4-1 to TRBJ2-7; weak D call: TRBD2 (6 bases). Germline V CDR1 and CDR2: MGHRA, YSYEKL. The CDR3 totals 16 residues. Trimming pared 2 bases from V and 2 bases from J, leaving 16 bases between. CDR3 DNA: TGCGCCAGCAGCCAATCCCTCCAGACTAGAGCCTACGAGCAGTACTTC. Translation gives CASSQSLQTRAYEQYF.

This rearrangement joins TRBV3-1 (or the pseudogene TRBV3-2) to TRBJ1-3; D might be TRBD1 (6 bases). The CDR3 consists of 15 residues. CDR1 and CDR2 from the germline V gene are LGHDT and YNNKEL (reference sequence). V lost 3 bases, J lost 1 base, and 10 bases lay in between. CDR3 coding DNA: TGTGCCAGCAGCCAGGGGGCTACTTCTGGAAACACCATATATTTT. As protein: CASSQGATSGNTIYF.

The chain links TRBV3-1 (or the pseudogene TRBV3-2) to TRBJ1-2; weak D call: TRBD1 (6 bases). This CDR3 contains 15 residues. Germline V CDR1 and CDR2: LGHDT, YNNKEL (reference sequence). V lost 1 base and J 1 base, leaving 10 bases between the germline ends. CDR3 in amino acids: CASSQALQGNYGYTF. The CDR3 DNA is TGTGCCAGCAGCCAAGCCCTACAGGGTAACTATGGCTACACCTTC.

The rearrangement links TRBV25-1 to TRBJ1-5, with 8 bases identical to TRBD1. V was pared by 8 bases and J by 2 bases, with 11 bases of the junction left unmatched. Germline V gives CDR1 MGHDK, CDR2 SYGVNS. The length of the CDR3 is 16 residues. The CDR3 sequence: CASPDRDLLGNQPQHF. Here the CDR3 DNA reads TGTGCCAGCCCGGACAGGGATTTATTAGGCAATCAGCCCCAGCATTTT.

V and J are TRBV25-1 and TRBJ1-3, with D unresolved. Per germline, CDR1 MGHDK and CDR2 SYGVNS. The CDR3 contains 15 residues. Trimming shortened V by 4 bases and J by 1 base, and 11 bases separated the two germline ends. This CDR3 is CASSAGRHSGNTIYF. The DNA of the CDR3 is TGTGCCAGCAGTGCCGGCAGGCATTCTGGAAACACCATATATTTT.

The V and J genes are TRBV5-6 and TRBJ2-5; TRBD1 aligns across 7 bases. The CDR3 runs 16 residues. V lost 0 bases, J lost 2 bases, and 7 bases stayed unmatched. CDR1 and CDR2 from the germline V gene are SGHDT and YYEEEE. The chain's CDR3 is CASSLAVGDRQETQYF. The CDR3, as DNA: TGTGCCAGCAGCTTGGCCGTCGGGGACAGACAAGAGACCCAGTACTTC.

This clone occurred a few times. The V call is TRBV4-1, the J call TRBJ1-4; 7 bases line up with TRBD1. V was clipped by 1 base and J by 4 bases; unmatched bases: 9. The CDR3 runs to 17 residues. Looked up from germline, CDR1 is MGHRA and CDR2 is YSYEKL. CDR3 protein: CASSQGKGGRLNEKLFF. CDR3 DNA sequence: TGCGCCAGCAGCCAAGGGAAAGGGGGCAGACTTAATGAAAAACTGTTTTTT.

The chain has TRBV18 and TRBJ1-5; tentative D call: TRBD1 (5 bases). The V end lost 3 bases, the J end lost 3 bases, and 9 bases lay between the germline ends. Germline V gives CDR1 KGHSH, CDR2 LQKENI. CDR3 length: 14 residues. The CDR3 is CASSPQGPNQPQHF. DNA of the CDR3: TGTGCCAGCTCACCGCAGGGCCCCAATCAGCCCCAGCATTTT.

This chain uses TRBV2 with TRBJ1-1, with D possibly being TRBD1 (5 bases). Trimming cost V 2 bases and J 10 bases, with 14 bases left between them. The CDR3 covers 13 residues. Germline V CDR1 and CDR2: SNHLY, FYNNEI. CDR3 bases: TGTGCCAGCAGTGAATTGGCGCGAAGGGGAGCTTTCTTT. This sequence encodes CASSELARRGAFF.

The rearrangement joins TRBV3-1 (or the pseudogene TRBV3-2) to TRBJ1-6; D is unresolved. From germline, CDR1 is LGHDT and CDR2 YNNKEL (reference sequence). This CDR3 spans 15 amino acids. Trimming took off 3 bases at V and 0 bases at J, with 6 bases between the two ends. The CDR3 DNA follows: TGTGCCAGCAGCCAGGTGAGCTCCTATAATTCACCCCTCCACTTT. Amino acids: CASSQVSSYNSPLHF.

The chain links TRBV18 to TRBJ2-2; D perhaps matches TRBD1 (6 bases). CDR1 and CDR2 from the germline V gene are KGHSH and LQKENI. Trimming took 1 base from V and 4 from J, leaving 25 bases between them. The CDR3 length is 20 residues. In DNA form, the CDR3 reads TGTGCCAGCTCACCACTTGGGATGAGTCCCGCCAGGGGACCCACCGGGGAGCTGTTTTTT. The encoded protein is CASSPLGMSPARGPTGELFF.

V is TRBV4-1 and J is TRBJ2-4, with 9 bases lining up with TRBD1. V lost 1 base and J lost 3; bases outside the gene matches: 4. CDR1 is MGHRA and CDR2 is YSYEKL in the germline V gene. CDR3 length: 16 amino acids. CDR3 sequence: CASSQGRQGDKNIQYF. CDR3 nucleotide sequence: TGCGCCAGCAGCCAAGGCAGACAGGGGGACAAAAACATTCAGTACTTC.

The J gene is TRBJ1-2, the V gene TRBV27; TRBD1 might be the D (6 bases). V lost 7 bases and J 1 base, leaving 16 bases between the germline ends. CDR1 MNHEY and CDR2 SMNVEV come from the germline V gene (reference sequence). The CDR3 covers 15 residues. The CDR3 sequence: CASTQLGAGNYGYTF. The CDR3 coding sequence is TGTGCCAGCACTCAACTGGGGGCGGGTAACTATGGCTACACCTTC.

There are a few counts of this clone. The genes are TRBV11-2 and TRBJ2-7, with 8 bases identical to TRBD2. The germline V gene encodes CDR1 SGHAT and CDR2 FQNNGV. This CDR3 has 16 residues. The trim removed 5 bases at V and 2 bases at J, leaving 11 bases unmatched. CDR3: CASSLARSGGTYEQYF. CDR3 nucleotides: TGTGCCAGCAGCCTAGCGCGGAGCGGGGGTACCTACGAGCAGTACTTC. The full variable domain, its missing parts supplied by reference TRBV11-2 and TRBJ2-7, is EAGVAQSPRYKIIEKRQSVAFWCNPISGHATLYWYQQILGQGPKLLIQFQNNGVVDDSQLPKDRFSAERLKGVDSTLKIQPAKLEDSAVYLCASSLARSGGTYEQYFGPGTRLTVT.

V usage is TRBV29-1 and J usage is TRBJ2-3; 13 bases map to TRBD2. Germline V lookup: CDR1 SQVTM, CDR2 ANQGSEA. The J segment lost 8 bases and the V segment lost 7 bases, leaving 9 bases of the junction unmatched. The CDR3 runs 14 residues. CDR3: CSAGGLAGSGTQYF. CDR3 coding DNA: TGCAGCGCCGGGGGACTAGCGGGGAGTGGTACGCAGTATTTT.

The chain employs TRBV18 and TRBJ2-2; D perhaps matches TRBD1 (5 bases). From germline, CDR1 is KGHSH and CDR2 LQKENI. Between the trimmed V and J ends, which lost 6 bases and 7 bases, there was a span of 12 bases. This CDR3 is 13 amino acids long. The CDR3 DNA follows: TGTGCCAGCTCGCAGGGTTCGGACGGGGAGCTGTTTTTT. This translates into CASSQGSDGELFF.

The CDR3 sequence is CASSFRRGHNEQFF. CDR3 nucleotide sequence: TGTGCCAGCAGTTTTAGGAGGGGGCACAATGAGCAGTTCTTC. The chain recombines TRBV6-2 or TRBV6-3 with TRBJ2-1; a weak D match, TRBD1 (7 bases). The V end was cut by 4 bases, the J end by 5 bases, with 12 bases between. CDR1 is MNHEY, CDR2 SVGEGT, per germline. The CDR3 has 14 residues.